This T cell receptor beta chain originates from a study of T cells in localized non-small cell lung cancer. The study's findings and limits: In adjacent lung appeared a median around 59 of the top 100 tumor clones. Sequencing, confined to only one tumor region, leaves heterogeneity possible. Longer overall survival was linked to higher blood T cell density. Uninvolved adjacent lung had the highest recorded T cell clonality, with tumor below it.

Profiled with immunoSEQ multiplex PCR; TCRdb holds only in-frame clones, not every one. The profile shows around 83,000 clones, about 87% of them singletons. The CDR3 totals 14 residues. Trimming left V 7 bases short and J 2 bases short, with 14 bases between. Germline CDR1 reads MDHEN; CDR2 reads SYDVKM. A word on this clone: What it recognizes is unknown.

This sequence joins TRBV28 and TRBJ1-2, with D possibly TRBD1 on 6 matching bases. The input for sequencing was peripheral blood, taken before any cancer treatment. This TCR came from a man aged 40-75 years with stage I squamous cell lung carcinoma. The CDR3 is CASIQGDSNYGYTF. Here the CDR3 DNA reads TGTGCCAGCATACAGGGTGACAGCAACTATGGCTACACCTTC.